These T cell receptor beta chains were read from a single sample in a study of blood T cell repertoires in COVID-19. Assay used: immunoSEQ multiplex PCR; TCRdb lists only in-frame clones, some missing. The data contain 65,000 to 95,000 clones, about nine tenths of them singletons. The specimen sequenced was peripheral blood. These receptors all come from a man aged 50 or older with COVID-19, enrolled during active disease. Each CDR3 is given with its conserved first and last residue. A D gene is named only where the DNA matches it firmly. Some rows mark clone size as missing; the rest say once, few, many or name a class of expanded clone.

cdr3_nt,cdr3_aa,v_call,clone_size,j_call,d_call
TGTGCCAGCAGCCAAGGACTAGCGGGAGGGATTCAAGAGACCCAGTACTTC,CASSQGLAGGIQETQYF,TRBV3-1/TRBV3-2,once,TRBJ2-5,TRBD2
TGTGCCAGCAGTTACCGGACTAGCGGGAGACTGGGAGAGCAGTTCTTC,CASSYRTSGRLGEQFF,TRBV6-5,.,TRBJ2-1,TRBD2
TGTGCCAGCAGCTCGACAAGTGGGGGTGCAGGGGCGTACGAGCAGTACTTC,CASSSTSGGAGAYEQYF,TRBV7-2,.,TRBJ2-7,.
TGTGCCAGCAGCGGACAGGGTGGTTCACCCCTCCACTTT,CASSGQGGSPLHF,TRBV9,.,TRBJ1-6,TRBD1
TGTGCCAGCTCACCCCTGGACAAGAACTCTGAAGCTTTCTTT,CASSPLDKNSEAFF,TRBV18,.,TRBJ1-1,.
TGTGCCAGCAGTTACAGCAGGGATACGCAGTATTTT,CASSYSRDTQYF,TRBV2,.,TRBJ2-3,.
TGTGCCAGCAGTTCTCCGGGGAGGGCTACTAACTATGGCTACACCTTC,CASSSPGRATNYGYTF,TRBV28,.,TRBJ1-2,.
TGTGCCAGCAGCTTGGCCGGTGGGGGGGCATACGAGCAGTACTTC,CASSLAGGGAYEQYF,TRBV5-4,.,TRBJ2-7,.
TGTGCCAGCAGCCAAACAGGGGGCTCCTACAATGAGCAGTTCTTC,CASSQTGGSYNEQFF,TRBV6-5,.,TRBJ2-1,TRBD1
TGCGCCAGCAGCTTCCGACCGGGACTAGCGGGACAAGAGCAGTTCTTC,CASSFRPGLAGQEQFF,TRBV5-1,.,TRBJ2-1,TRBD2
TGTGCCTGGATGAGGACAGTCAATGGCTACACCTTC,CAWMRTVNGYTF,TRBV30,.,TRBJ1-2,.
TGCAGCGTGGACGGGACAGGGGAATACCAAGAGACCCAGTACTTC,CSVDGTGEYQETQYF,TRBV29-1,.,TRBJ2-5,TRBD1
TGTGCCAGTATGGACGGGGGAGCGGGAGGGGCCCCAGATACGCAGTATTTT,CASMDGGAGGAPDTQYF,TRBV19,.,TRBJ2-3,TRBD2
TGTGCCTGGAGTAACAGCCTTAATGAAAAACTGTTTTTT,CAWSNSLNEKLFF,TRBV30,.,TRBJ1-4,.
TGTGCCCGGAACGACAGATACAATGAGCAGTTCTTC,CARNDRYNEQFF,TRBV30,.,TRBJ2-1,.
TGCGCCAGCAGCTTGGATTTTCCGGGAGGGGCTGGGAACACTGAAGCTTTCTTT,CASSLDFPGGAGNTEAFF,TRBV5-1,.,TRBJ1-1,.
TGTGCCAGCAGCCGGACTGGGAATTCACCCCTCCACTTT,CASSRTGNSPLHF,TRBV7-3,.,TRBJ1-6,.
TGTGCCACTTCTAGCACAGATACGCAGTATTTT,CATSSTDTQYF,TRBV6-6,.,TRBJ2-3,.
TGTGCCAGCAGCGTGGGACTAGCGGAACTTAAAGAGACCCAGTACTTC,CASSVGLAELKETQYF,TRBV5-8,.,TRBJ2-5,TRBD2
TGCAGCGTCAAGGACTGGGGGAACACTGAAGCTTTCTTT,CSVKDWGNTEAFF,TRBV29-1,.,TRBJ1-1,.
TGTGCCACCAGCAGAGAAGGAGGCGGAACTAATGAAAAACTGTTTTTT,CATSREGGGTNEKLFF,TRBV15,.,TRBJ1-4,.
TGTGCCAGCAGCGAAAGGGGCGGGAGGCCCTACAATGAGCAGTTCTTC,CASSERGGRPYNEQFF,TRBV3-1/TRBV3-2,.,TRBJ2-1,TRBD2
TGTGCCAGCAGCTTCACCGGGTCCTCCTACAATGAGCAGTTCTTC,CASSFTGSSYNEQFF,TRBV7-2,.,TRBJ2-1,.
TGCAGCGTTGGCTTACTAGCGAACAGGGATACGCAGTATTTT,CSVGLLANRDTQYF,TRBV29-1,.,TRBJ2-3,TRBD2
TGTGCCAGCAGTGATTCAGGGAATCAGCCCCAGCATTTT,CASSDSGNQPQHF,TRBV6-1,.,TRBJ1-5,.
TGTGCCAGCAGCGCCCGGGACTCGCCCTTGAACACCGGGGAGCTGTTTTTT,CASSARDSPLNTGELFF,TRBV9,.,TRBJ2-2,.
TGTGCCAGCAGCGCCGGGGGACTAGCGGGAGAAGAGACCCAGTACTTC,CASSAGGLAGEETQYF,TRBV9,.,TRBJ2-5,TRBD2
TGTGCCAGTAGTCCTCAGGGGGGAGATTCACCCCTCCACTTT,CASSPQGGDSPLHF,TRBV19,.,TRBJ1-6,TRBD1
TGTGCCAGCAGCCCAAGCGCACCGGGGACTGAAGCTTTCTTT,CASSPSAPGTEAFF,TRBV11-1,.,TRBJ1-1,.
TGTGCCAGCAGCGTGGGGAAAAGCGGACTGCAAGAGACCCAGTACTTC,CASSVGKSGLQETQYF,TRBV9,.,TRBJ2-5,.
TGCGCCAGCAGCTTGCTGCCTAGCGGGCGTGTCAATGAGCAGTTCTTC,CASSLLPSGRVNEQFF,TRBV5-1,.,TRBJ2-1,TRBD2
TGTGCCAGCAGCGGAGCAGGGGGCGCTTTCACCGGGGAGCTGTTTTTT,CASSGAGGAFTGELFF,TRBV9,.,TRBJ2-2,TRBD1
TGTGCCAGCAGCCCCGCGGGGCAAGTCTATGGCTACACCTTC,CASSPAGQVYGYTF,TRBV9,.,TRBJ1-2,.
TGTGCCAGCAGCTGGGGGACAGCAACTAATGAAAAACTGTTTTTT,CASSWGTATNEKLFF,TRBV5-4,once,TRBJ1-4,TRBD1
TGCGCCAGCAGCCAAGGGGACAGGGCCCACATTCAGTACTTC,CASSQGDRAHIQYF,TRBV4-1,.,TRBJ2-4,TRBD1
TGTGCCAGCAGGACCCTAGCGGGAGGGTACAATGAGCAGTTCTTC,CASRTLAGGYNEQFF,TRBV6-5,.,TRBJ2-1,TRBD2
TGTGCCAGCACCTTTGAAGGGGGCTCCTACGAGCAGTACTTC,CASTFEGGSYEQYF,TRBV28,.,TRBJ2-7,.
TGTGCCAGCAGTCCGCTAGCGGGAGGGCAGAATGAGCAGTTCTTC,CASSPLAGGQNEQFF,TRBV6-5,.,TRBJ2-1,TRBD2
TGTGCCACCAGTCCCGGGACAGGGAACACTGAAGCTTTCTTT,CATSPGTGNTEAFF,TRBV27,once,TRBJ1-1,TRBD1
TGTGCCAGCAGTTGGTCAGGGAACCATGAGCAGTTCTTC,CASSWSGNHEQFF,TRBV28,.,TRBJ2-1,.
TGCGCCAGCAGCACCACAGGGTCCTCTGGAAACACCATATATTTT,CASSTTGSSGNTIYF,TRBV5-1,.,TRBJ1-3,.
TGTGCCAGCAGCTCGTGGGGACTAAACACTGAAGCTTTCTTT,CASSSWGLNTEAFF,TRBV7-2,.,TRBJ1-1,.
TGTGCCAGCAGCCAAGACCCCGGGGCGAACACCGGGGAGCTGTTTTTT,CASSQDPGANTGELFF,TRBV4-2,.,TRBJ2-2,.